The rows below give T cell receptor beta chains drawn from one sample of a study of OX40 agonist ivuxolimab in advanced cancers. Repertoires were generated with immunoSEQ multiplex PCR, while TCRdb's copy carries only in-frame clones and drops some. Of approximately 61,000 clones listed, about 90% were seen once; the top ten hold roughly 1.9%. Sequenced material: CD4+ or CD8+ T cells sorted from blood, taken in a trial of the OX40 agonist ivuxolimab. Every receptor here comes from an adult with an advanced solid tumor such as melanoma, head and neck, liver or kidney cancer. CDR3s include the opening cysteine and the closing phenylalanine or tryptophan. D genes are given only for firm matches. Clone size is not always given. Where it is, it says once, few, many or a class for expanded clones.

clone size	J gene	D gene	V gene	CDR3 protein	CDR3 DNA
NA	TRBJ1-1	NA	TRBV11-2	CASSLERSGIAFF	TGTGCCAGCAGCTTAGAGAGGTCAGGGATCGCTTTCTTT
NA	TRBJ2-7	NA	TRBV19	CASSPGGTVPEQYF	TGTGCCAGTAGTCCGGGAGGGACAGTGCCCGAGCAGTACTTC
NA	TRBJ1-1	NA	TRBV6-6	CASSYSDSGNEAFF	TGTGCCAGCAGTTACTCCGACTCGGGAAACGAAGCTTTCTTT
few	TRBJ2-7	NA	TRBV7-8	CASSLGRVSYYEQYF	TGTGCCAGCAGCTTGGGCAGGGTCAGCTACTACGAGCAGTACTTC
NA	TRBJ2-3	NA	TRBV5-4	CASSLATFPGDTQYF	TGTGCCAGCAGCTTGGCGACATTTCCCGGGGATACGCAGTATTTT
few	TRBJ1-2	TRBD1	TRBV6-1	CASSLTGYGYTF	TGTGCCAGCAGCCTGACAGGGTATGGCTACACCTTC
NA	TRBJ1-1	NA	TRBV5-5	CASSPPGRIEPEAFF	TGTGCCAGCAGCCCCCCGGGACGGATTGAACCTGAAGCTTTCTTT
NA	TRBJ2-7	NA	TRBV20-1	CSARSDGPEYF	TGCAGTGCTAGGTCCGACGGCCCGGAATACTTC
NA	TRBJ1-1	TRBD1	TRBV5-1	CASSLSGTGGTEAFF	TGCGCCAGCAGCTTGTCAGGGACAGGGGGTACTGAAGCTTTCTTT
NA	TRBJ1-6	NA	TRBV15	CATSEGNSYNSPLHF	TGTGCCACCTCCGAAGGGAATTCCTATAATTCACCCCTCCACTTT